This T cell receptor (beta chain) was identified in a study of vaccination effects on CD4 cells after COVID-19. V was trimmed by 5 bases and J by 4 bases, leaving 22 bases between them. Germline lookup yields CDR1 MNHNY and CDR2 SVGAGI (reference sequence). The CDR3 covers 17 residues. Points on this clone: Its antigen is unknown.

Within the ViraFEST assay, antigen-specific CD4+ T cells underwent expansion with viral peptide pools prior to sequencing. Following a roughly 9-day culture, CD4+ T cells were purified. None of the vaccinated had previously contracted SARS-CoV-2, and their nucleocapsid antibodies tested negative. Generated by immunoSEQ multiplex PCR, the TCRdb table keeps only in-frame clones and is missing some. The sample contains approximately 54,000 clones, around 80% of which appear only once. Material: CD4+ T cells from PBMCs cultured with HCoV-229E spike peptides, obtained before COVID-19 vaccination. The rearrangement joins TRBV6-6 to TRBJ2-3; D perhaps matches TRBD1 (6 bases). This receptor was obtained from a human donor who received a COVID-19 vaccine. The CDR3 nucleotides are TGTGCCAGCAGTCATTACTCGGCTAGGGGGTGGTCAGATACGCAGTATTTT. This translates into CASSHYSARGWSDTQYF.